The 14 T cell receptor beta chains given below trace back to one sample, sequenced in a study of blood T cell repertoires in COVID-19. Method: immunoSEQ multiplex PCR; TCRdb's copy keeps in-frame clones and lacks some. Of under 200,000 clones in the sample, around 90% were seen once. The specimen sequenced was peripheral blood. These receptors all stem from a man aged 55-75 years with active or convalescent COVID-19.

V gene TRBV7-7 combines with J gene TRBJ2-5; 8 positions match TRBD1. CDR1 and CDR2 from the germline V gene are SSHAT and FNYEAQ (reference sequence). This CDR3 is built from 14 residues. With 1 base clipped from V and 2 bases from J, the junction kept 0 bases outside the gene matches. The CDR3 DNA follows: TGTGCCAGCAGCTTAGGGACAGGGCAAGAGACCCAGTACTTC. Its translation: CASSLGTGQETQYF. The full variable domain, in which reference TRBV7-7 and TRBJ2-5 provide the parts outside the CDR3, is GAGVSQSPRYKVTKRGQDVTLRCDPISSHATLYWYQQALGQGPEFLTYFNYEAQPDKSGLPSDRFSAERPEGSISTLTIQRTEQRDSAMYRCASSLGTGQETQYFGPGTRLLVL.

In DNA, the CDR3 is TGCGCCAGCAGTCGGGGTGGCGGCGAGCAGTACTTC. This encodes CASSRGGGEQYF. The gene calls are TRBV10-1 and TRBJ2-7; possibly TRBD2 for D (5 bases). V was shortened by 5 bases and J by 6 bases, with 11 bases between the two germline ends. The V gene's germline CDR1 is WNHNN and CDR2 SYGVQD (reference sequence). The CDR3 is 12 amino acids.

The chain combines TRBV2 with TRBJ2-1; D gene unclear. The CDR3 covers 12 residues. Germline V gene data show CDR1 as SNHLY and CDR2 as FYNNEI. Trimming shortened V by 4 bases and J by 6 bases, and 7 bases separated the two germline ends. The CDR3 DNA is TGTGCCAGCAGTGCTCCTAGCAATGAGCAGTTCTTC. It codes for CASSAPSNEQFF.

This chain joins TRBV5-1 and TRBJ1-2, with 7 bases identical to TRBD1. From germline, CDR1 is SGHRS and CDR2 YFSETQ. The CDR3 has 15 amino acids. V was pared by 1 base and J by 3 bases, with 6 bases of the junction left unmatched. DNA for the CDR3: TGCGCCAGCAGCTTGACAGGGGACTCGGACTATGGCTACACCTTC. It encodes CASSLTGDSDYGYTF.

V usage is TRBV9 and J usage is TRBJ1-2; no reliable D call. Germline V gene lookup returns CDR1 SGDLS and CDR2 YYNGEE. V was cut by 0 bases and J by 8 bases, with 8 bases left in between. This CDR3 comprises 12 residues. CDR3 sequence reads: CASSVDGRGYTF. Written as DNA, the CDR3 is TGTGCCAGCAGCGTAGATGGGAGGGGCTACACCTTC.

The rearrangement uses TRBV11-2 and TRBJ1-6; no definite D call. The CDR3 consists of 11 residues. V lost 5 bases, J lost 7 bases, and 3 bases lay in between. Looked up from germline, CDR1 is SGHAT and CDR2 is FQNNGV. The CDR3 here is CASSQNSPLHF. The CDR3 DNA is TGTGCCAGCAGCCAAAATTCACCCCTCCACTTT. The full variable domain, in which reference TRBV11-2 and TRBJ1-6 provide the parts outside the CDR3, is EAGVAQSPRYKIIEKRQSVAFWCNPISGHATLYWYQQILGQGPKLLIQFQNNGVVDDSQLPKDRFSAERLKGVDSTLKIQPAKLEDSAVYLCASSQNSPLHFGNGTRLTVT.

V is TRBV24-1 and J is TRBJ1-5; 10 nucleotides agree with TRBD1. CDR1 and CDR2 from the germline V gene are KGHDR and SFDVKD. J was trimmed by 4 bases and V by 8 bases; bases with no gene match: 10. The length of the CDR3 is 16 residues. The CDR3 DNA is TGTGCCACCACCCGGGACAGGGGACCCTCTAATCAGCCCCAGCATTTT. Its protein is CATTRDRGPSNQPQHF.

DNA for the CDR3: TGTGCCAGCAGTGAAGGGGACAGTAATGAAAAACTGTTTTTT. This translates into CASSEGDSNEKLFF. The rearrangement uses TRBV6-1 and TRBJ1-4; TRBD1 matches at 7 bases. Germline CDR1 and CDR2: MNHNS and SASEGT. V lost 1 base and J lost 4; bases outside the gene matches: 0. The CDR3 length is 14 residues.

CDR3 sequence reads: CASSSAPRGGGELFF. CDR3 coding DNA: TGTGCCAGTAGTTCTGCCCCGAGGGGGGGCGGGGAGCTGTTTTTT. The V call is TRBV19, the J call TRBJ2-2; possibly TRBD2 for D (7 bases). The ends were cut back, 5 bases at V and 7 bases at J, with 17 bases in the middle. This CDR3 has 15 residues. CDR1 LNHDA and CDR2 SQIVND come from the germline V gene (reference sequence).

The chain combines TRBV20-1 with TRBJ2-2, with a tentative D call TRBD2 (6 bases). The CDR3 is made up of 17 amino acids. V lost 3 bases and J 4 bases, leaving 21 bases between the germline ends. The germline V gene has CDR1 DFQATT and CDR2 SNEGSKA (reference sequence). DNA of the CDR3: TGCAGTGCTAGTCCCTCCGGCGGGACGGCCTTCACCGGGGAGCTGTTTTTT. Its protein product is CSASPSGGTAFTGELFF.

The J gene is TRBJ2-3, the V gene TRBV6-5; 14 bases map to TRBD2. The CDR3 runs 15 residues. Germline assignment: CDR1 MNHEY and CDR2 SVGAGI. With 9 bases clipped from V and 5 bases from J, the junction kept 7 bases outside the gene matches. This chain's CDR3 is CARTSGGARIDTQYF. The DNA for the CDR3 is TGTGCCAGGACTAGCGGGGGGGCAAGGATAGATACGCAGTATTTT.

This clone showed up just once. The chain joins TRBV6-5 to TRBJ1-1; TRBD1 matches 8 bases. The germline gives CDR1 MNHEY, CDR2 SVGAGI. The V and J ends lost 7 bases and 4 bases, in that order; junction bases with no gene match: 5. The CDR3 extends over 13 amino acids. The CDR3 sequence: CASTRQGSTEAFF. The CDR3 nucleotides read TGTGCCAGCACCCGACAGGGGAGCACTGAAGCTTTCTTT.

This chain joins TRBV4-1 and TRBJ1-6; 7 bases are a match to TRBD1. Germline loops: CDR1 MGHRA, CDR2 YSYEKL. Trimming cost V 3 bases and J 6 bases; bases outside gene matches: 5. This CDR3 has 15 amino acids. CDR3 sequence: CASSQEGQSNSPLHF. The CDR3 DNA sequence: TGCGCCAGCAGCCAGGAGGGACAGTCTAATTCACCCCTCCACTTT.

V usage is TRBV5-5 and J usage is TRBJ1-1; no clear D gene. CDR3 length: 15 amino acids. Germline CDR1 and CDR2: SGHKS and YYEKEE (reference sequence). V was trimmed by 2 bases and J by 0 bases, leaving 11 bases between them. CDR3 sequence: CASSLFVQMNTEAFF. CDR3 sequence (DNA): TGTGCCAGCAGCTTATTCGTCCAGATGAACACTGAAGCTTTCTTT.